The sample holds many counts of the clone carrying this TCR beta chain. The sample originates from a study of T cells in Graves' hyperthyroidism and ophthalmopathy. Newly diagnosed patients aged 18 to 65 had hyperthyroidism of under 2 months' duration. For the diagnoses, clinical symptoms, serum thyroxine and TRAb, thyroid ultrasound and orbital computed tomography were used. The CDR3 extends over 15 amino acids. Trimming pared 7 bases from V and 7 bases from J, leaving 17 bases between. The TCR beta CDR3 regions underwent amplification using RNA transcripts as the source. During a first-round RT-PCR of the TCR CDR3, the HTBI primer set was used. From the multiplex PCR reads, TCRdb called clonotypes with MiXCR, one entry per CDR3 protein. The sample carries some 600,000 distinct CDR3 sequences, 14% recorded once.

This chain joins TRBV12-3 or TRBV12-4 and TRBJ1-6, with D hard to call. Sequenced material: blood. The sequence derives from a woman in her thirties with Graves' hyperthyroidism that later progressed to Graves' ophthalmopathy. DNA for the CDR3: TGTGCCAGCACCGATGACCCACGGGGAAATTCACCCCTCCACTTT. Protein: CASTDDPRGNSPLHF.